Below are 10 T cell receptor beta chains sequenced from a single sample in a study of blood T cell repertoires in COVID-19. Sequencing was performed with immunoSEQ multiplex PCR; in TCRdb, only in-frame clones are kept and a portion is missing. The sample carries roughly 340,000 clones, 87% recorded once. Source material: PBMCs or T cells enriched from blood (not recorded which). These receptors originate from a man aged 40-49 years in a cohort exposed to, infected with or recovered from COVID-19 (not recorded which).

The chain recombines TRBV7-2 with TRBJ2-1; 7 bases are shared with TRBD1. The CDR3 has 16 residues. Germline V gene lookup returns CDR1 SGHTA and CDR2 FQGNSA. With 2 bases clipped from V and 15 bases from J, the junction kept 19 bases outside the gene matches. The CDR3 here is CASSLLGMTGLLLGFF. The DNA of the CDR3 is TGTGCCAGCAGCTTATTGGGGATGACAGGGCTCCTATTGGGGTTCTTC.

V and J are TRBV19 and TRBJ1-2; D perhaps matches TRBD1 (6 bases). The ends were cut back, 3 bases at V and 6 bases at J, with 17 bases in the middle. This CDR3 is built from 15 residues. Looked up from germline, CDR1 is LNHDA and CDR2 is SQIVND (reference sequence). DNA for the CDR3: TGTGCCAGTAGTATCGCCAGGGGCAAATGGGATGGCTACACCTTC. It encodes CASSIARGKWDGYTF. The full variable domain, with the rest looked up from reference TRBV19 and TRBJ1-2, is DGGITQSPKYLFRKEGQNVTLSCEQNLNHDAMYWYRQDPGQGLRLIYYSQIVNDFQKGDIAEGYSVSREKKESFPLTVTSAQKNPTAFYLCASSIARGKWDGYTFGSGTRLTVV.

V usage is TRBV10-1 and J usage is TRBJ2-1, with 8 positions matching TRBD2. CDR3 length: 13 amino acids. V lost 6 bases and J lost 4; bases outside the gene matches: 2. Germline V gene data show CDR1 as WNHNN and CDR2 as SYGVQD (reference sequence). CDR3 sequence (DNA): TGCGCCAGCAGCTTAGCGGGATACAATGAGCAGTTCTTC. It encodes CASSLAGYNEQFF.

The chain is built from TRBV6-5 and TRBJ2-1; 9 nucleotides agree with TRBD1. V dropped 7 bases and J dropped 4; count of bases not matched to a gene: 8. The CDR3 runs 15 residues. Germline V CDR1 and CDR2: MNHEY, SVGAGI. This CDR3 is CASINPGTGYNEQFF. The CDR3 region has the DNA TGTGCCAGCATTAACCCGGGGACAGGGTACAATGAGCAGTTCTTC.

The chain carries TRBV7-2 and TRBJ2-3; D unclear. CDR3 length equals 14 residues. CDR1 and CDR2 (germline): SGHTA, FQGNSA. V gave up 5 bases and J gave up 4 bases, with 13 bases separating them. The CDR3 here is CASSALGLADTQYF. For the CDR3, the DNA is TGTGCCAGCAGCGCGCTAGGTTTGGCAGATACGCAGTATTTT.

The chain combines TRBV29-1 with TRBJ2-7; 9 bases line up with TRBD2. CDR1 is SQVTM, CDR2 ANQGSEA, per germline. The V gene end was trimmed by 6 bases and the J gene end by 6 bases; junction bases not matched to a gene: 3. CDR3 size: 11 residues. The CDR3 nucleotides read TGCAGCGTCGCGGGAGGGCCCGAGCAGTACTTC. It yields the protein CSVAGGPEQYF.

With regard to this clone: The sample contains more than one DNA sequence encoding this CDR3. The CDR3 DNA sequence: TGCGCCAGCAGGGAGGAAGAGACCCAGTACTTC. It is translated as CASREEETQYF. The chain uses TRBV5-1 and TRBJ2-5, with TRBD2 as a possible D gene (5 bases). There are 11 residues in the CDR3. Germline CDR1 and CDR2: SGHRS and YFSETQ. Trimming shortened V by 5 bases and J by 3 bases, and 5 bases separated the two germline ends.

The CDR3 loop is CASSLVPGARTGELFF. The CDR3 DNA follows: TGTGCCAGCAGCTTAGTGCCGGGAGCAAGGACCGGGGAGCTGTTTTTT. This chain joins TRBV7-2 and TRBJ2-2; D may be TRBD2 (6 bases). The ends were cut back, 1 base at V and 5 bases at J, with 14 bases in the middle. CDR1 is SGHTA, CDR2 FQGNSA, per germline. The CDR3 sequence is 16 residues long. Variable domain in full (rest from reference TRBV7-2 and TRBJ2-2): GAGVSQSPSNKVTEKGKDVELRCDPISGHTALYWYRQSLGQGLEFLIYFQGNSAPDKSGLPSDRFSAERTGGSVSTLTIQRTQQEDSAVYLCASSLVPGARTGELFFGEGSRLTVL.

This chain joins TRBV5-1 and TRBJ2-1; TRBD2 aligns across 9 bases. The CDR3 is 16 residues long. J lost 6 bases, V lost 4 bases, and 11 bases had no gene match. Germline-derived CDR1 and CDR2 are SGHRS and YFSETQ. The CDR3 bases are TGCGCCAGCAGCCCCTTATTTAGCGGGAGTCTCAATGAGCAGTTCTTC. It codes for CASSPLFSGSLNEQFF.

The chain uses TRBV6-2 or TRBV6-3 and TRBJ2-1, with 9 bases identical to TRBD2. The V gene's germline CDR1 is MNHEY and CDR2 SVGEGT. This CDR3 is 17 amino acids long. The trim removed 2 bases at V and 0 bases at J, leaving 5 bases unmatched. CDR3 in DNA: TGTGCCAGCAGTTACCCATTTAGCGGGAGCTCCTACAATGAGCAGTTCTTC. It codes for CASSYPFSGSSYNEQFF.